The rows below give T cell receptor beta chains drawn from one sample of a study of T cells in tumors after PD-1 blockade. Profiling relied on immunoSEQ multiplex PCR, and the TCRdb table lists in-frame clones only, not all of them. The sample shows 3,500 to 4,500 clones, 65% to 75% of them seen only once. The sample in question was tumor tissue, obtained before anti-PD-1 treatment. Receptors originate from a human donor with basal cell carcinoma. Both conserved end residues are part of each CDR3. Fields, in order: V gene, D gene, CDR3 protein. The D gene is left open where the match is weak.

v_gene: TRBV3-1/TRBV3-2; d_gene: NA; CDR3aa: CASSKTANNSPLHF
v_gene: TRBV28; d_gene: NA; CDR3aa: CASSPSSAGDFEKLFF
v_gene: TRBV23-1; d_gene: NA; CDR3aa: CASSRGGHVFAQPQHF
v_gene: TRBV29-1; d_gene: NA; CDR3aa: CSVSGGGGYTF
v_gene: TRBV9; d_gene: NA; CDR3aa: CASSVGSTYNEQFF
v_gene: TRBV7-9; d_gene: NA; CDR3aa: CASSFDGTREDF
v_gene: TRBV10-1; d_gene: TRBD2; CDR3aa: CASSRTSGSSEQYF
v_gene: TRBV5-1; d_gene: TRBD1; CDR3aa: CASSIGTGGSMSSYNEQFF
v_gene: TRBV6-6; d_gene: NA; CDR3aa: CASSYFSEGREQYF
v_gene: TRBV5-6; d_gene: NA; CDR3aa: CASSLLLNEQYF
v_gene: TRBV2; d_gene: NA; CDR3aa: CASSELWGNQPQHF
v_gene: TRBV7-9; d_gene: NA; CDR3aa: CASSLEGRGTEAFF
v_gene: TRBV5-1; d_gene: NA; CDR3aa: CASSLAGQGGFGYF
v_gene: TRBV5-6; d_gene: NA; CDR3aa: CASSLPGARPYNEQFF
v_gene: TRBV15; d_gene: TRBD1; CDR3aa: CATSSAGTGNSPLHF
v_gene: TRBV7-2; d_gene: NA; CDR3aa: CASIFGANPATGELFF
v_gene: TRBV2; d_gene: TRBD2; CDR3aa: CASSLAGPFGNEQFF
v_gene: TRBV5-4; d_gene: NA; CDR3aa: CASSFAGSTDTQYF
v_gene: TRBV4-3; d_gene: NA; CDR3aa: CASSRGVSSEKLFF